The T cell receptor beta chain under discussion was sequenced for a study of T cells in Graves' hyperthyroidism and ophthalmopathy. Study at large: Peripheral blood samples were taken at initial diagnosis, prior to any treatment.

Using RNA transcripts as the source, TCR beta CDR3 regions were amplified. First-round RT-PCR of the TCR CDR3 relied on the HTBI primer set. TCRdb re-analysed the multiplex PCR reads in MiXCR, keeping a single row per CDR3 protein. The profile shows around 620,000 distinct CDR3 sequences, 12% to 15% of them singletons. With 3 bases clipped from V and 2 bases from J, the junction kept 3 bases outside the gene matches. CDR1 is LGHDT, CDR2 YNNKEL, per germline (reference sequence). CDR3 length: 14 residues. Exclusion of a patient resulted from uncontrolled infection, other autoimmune disease, pregnancy or lactation. Study-wide points: The authors' 13 V-J model separated ophthalmopathy from stable hyperthyroidism.

This clonotype was recorded many times. The antigen is undetermined. The chain is built from TRBV3-1 and TRBJ2-7; 8 bases map to TRBD2. This receptor was identified in a woman aged 18-29 years with Graves' ophthalmopathy. The sample comprised blood. The CDR3 nucleotides are TGTGCCAGCAGCCAGTGGCGGGAGGCCTACGAGCAGTACTTC. It codes for CASSQWREAYEQYF.